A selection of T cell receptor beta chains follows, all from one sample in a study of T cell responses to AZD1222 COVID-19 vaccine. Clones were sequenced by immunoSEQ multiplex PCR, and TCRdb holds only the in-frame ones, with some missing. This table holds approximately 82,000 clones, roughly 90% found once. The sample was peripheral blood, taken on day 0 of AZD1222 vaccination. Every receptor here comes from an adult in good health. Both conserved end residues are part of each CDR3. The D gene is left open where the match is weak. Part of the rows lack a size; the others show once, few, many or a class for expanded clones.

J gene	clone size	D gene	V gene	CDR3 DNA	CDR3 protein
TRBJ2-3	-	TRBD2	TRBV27	TGTGCCAGCAGGCGGACTAGCGGGGGCACAGATACGCAGTATTTT	CASRRTSGGTDTQYF
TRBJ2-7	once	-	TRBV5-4	TGTGCCAGCAGCTTGGAGTCCTACCGGGGCCCCTCCTACGAGCAGTACTTC	CASSLESYRGPSYEQYF
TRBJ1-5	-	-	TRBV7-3	TGTGCCAGCAGCTTAACGCGGGGTAATCAGGATCAGCCCCAGCATTTT	CASSLTRGNQDQPQHF
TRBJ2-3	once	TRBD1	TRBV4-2	TGTGCCAGCAGCCCCGGACAGGGCGCAGATACGCAGTATTTT	CASSPGQGADTQYF
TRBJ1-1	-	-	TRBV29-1	TGCAGCGCCGCGTCGGGTAACACTGAAGCTTTCTTT	CSAASGNTEAFF
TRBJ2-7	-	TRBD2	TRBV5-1	TGCGCCAGCAGCTTGACTAGCGGCCTCTCCTACGAGCAGTACTTC	CASSLTSGLSYEQYF
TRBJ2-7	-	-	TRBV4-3	TGCGCCAGCAGCCAAGCTCGGGGCTCTGGCTACGAGCAGTACTTC	CASSQARGSGYEQYF
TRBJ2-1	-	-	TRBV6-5	TGTGCCAGCAGTTACCGGGAATACAATGAGCAGTTCTTC	CASSYREYNEQFF
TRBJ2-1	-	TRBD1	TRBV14	TGTGCCAGCAGCCCCGGACAGGGGTGGAATGAGCAGTTCTTC	CASSPGQGWNEQFF
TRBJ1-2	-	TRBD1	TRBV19	TGTGCCAGTAGCCCTGGGAGGGGGCGGTCTGGAGGCTACACCTTC	CASSPGRGRSGGYTF
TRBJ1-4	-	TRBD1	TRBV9	TGTGCCAGCAGCGCTACAGGGGTAGATGAAAAACTGTTTTTT	CASSATGVDEKLFF
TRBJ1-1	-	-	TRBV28	TGTGCCAGCAGTTTACTGGCAGCCCGGGGGTTGAACACTGAAGCTTTCTTT	CASSLLAARGLNTEAFF
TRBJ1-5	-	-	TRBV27	TGTGCCAGCAGTTTATCGCCGGATAGCAATCAGCCCCAGCATTTT	CASSLSPDSNQPQHF
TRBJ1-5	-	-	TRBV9	TGTGCCAGCAGCGTGGGGGGGGACAGCAATCAGCCCCAGCATTTT	CASSVGGDSNQPQHF
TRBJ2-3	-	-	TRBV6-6	TGTGCCAGCAGCCTCGCTTCAGGGGCCACCACAGATACGCAGTATTTT	CASSLASGATTDTQYF
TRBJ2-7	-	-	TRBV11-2	TGTGCCAGCAGCTGGGGGTCTTTCGAGCAGTACTTC	CASSWGSFEQYF
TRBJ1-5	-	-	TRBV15	TGTGCCACCAGCAGAAGACAAGACATAGCAATTCAGCCCCAGCATTTT	CATSRRQDIAIQPQHF
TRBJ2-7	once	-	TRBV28	TGTGCCAGCAGTATCTCCTACGAGCAGTACTTC	CASSISYEQYF
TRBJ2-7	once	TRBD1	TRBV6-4	TGTGCCAGCAGTGCGGCAGGGGGAGTCGACGAGCAGTACTTC	CASSAAGGVDEQYF
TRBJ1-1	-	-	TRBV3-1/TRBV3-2	TGTGCCAGCAGCCAGCCCCCGGGACGAGAAGCTTTCTTT	CASSQPPGREAFF
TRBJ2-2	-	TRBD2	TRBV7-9	TGTGCCAGCAGACGACCGGGACTAGCGAGCACCGGGGAGCTGTTTTTT	CASRRPGLASTGELFF
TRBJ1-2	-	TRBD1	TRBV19	TGTGCCAGTAGTACCCGCCAGGGGGCAGATGGCTACACCTTC	CASSTRQGADGYTF
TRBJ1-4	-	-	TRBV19	TGTGCCAGTAGTACTTTCCTCGGTGGAAAACTGTTTTTT	CASSTFLGGKLFF
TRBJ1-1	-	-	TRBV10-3	TGTGCCATCAGTGGTCCCGAGACTGAGAACACTGAAGCTTTCTTT	CAISGPETENTEAFF
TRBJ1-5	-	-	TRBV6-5	TGTGCCAGCAACGCAGGGGTTGGCGGCAATCAGCCCCAGCATTTT	CASNAGVGGNQPQHF
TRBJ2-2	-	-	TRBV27	TGTGCCAGCAGTTTCCGCCGGGACCGATACACCGGGGAGCTGTTTTTT	CASSFRRDRYTGELFF
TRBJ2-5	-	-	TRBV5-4	TGTGCCAGGGAGGGTAGGGGGGCGCCCCAAGAGACCCAGTACTTC	CAREGRGAPQETQYF
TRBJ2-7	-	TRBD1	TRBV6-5	TGTGCCAGCAGCATGGGACAGGGGGCTTACGAGCAGTACTTC	CASSMGQGAYEQYF
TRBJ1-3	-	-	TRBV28	TGTGCCAGCAGTTCCTTCCAGGCCTACTCTGGAAACACCATATATTTT	CASSSFQAYSGNTIYF
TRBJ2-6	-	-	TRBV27	TGTGCCAGCAGTCCCGCCCCTATCTCTGGGGCCAACGTCCTGACTTTC	CASSPAPISGANVLTF
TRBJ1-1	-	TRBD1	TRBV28	TGTGCCAGCAGTTCCATATGGACAGGGAAGACTGAAGCTTTCTTT	CASSSIWTGKTEAFF
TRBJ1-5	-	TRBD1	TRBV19	TGTGCCAGTAGTATTCGTCACGGACAGGGGGCTTGGCAGCCCCAGCATTTT	CASSIRHGQGAWQPQHF
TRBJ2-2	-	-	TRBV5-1	TGCGCCAGCAGTCCCGGGGCGACAGTGTCCACCGGGGAGCTGTTTTTT	CASSPGATVSTGELFF
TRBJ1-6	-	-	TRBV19	TGTGCCAGTAGACGACAGACAGAAACCTCCAATTCACCCCTCCACTTT	CASRRQTETSNSPLHF
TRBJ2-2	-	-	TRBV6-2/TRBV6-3	TGTGCCAGCAGTTACCCTCGACGGACGAACACCGGGGAGCTGTTTTTT	CASSYPRRTNTGELFF
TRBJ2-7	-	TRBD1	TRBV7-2	TGTGCCAGCAGCTTATGGACAGGCGGGGAGCAGTACTTC	CASSLWTGGEQYF
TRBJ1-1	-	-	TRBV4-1	TGCGCCAGCAGCTCGTCTCGGGGTGACACTGAAGCTTTCTTT	CASSSSRGDTEAFF
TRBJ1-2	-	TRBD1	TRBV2	TGTGCCAGCAGTGGACAGGGAGGCTATGGCTACACCTTC	CASSGQGGYGYTF
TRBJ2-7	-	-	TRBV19	TGTGCCAGTAGTATATTTCGGTGGGAAGAGCAGTACTTC	CASSIFRWEEQYF
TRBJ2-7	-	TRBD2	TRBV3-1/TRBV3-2	TGTGCCAGCAGCCAACCTTCCCCGGGACTAGCGGGTTACGAGCAGTACTTC	CASSQPSPGLAGYEQYF
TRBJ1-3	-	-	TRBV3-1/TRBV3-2	TGTGCCAGCAGTCCAGACACAGTCTCTGGAAACACCATATATTTT	CASSPDTVSGNTIYF
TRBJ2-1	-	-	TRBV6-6	TGTGCCAGCAGTTCTCAGCGGGGACAAACCTACAATGAGCAGTTCTTC	CASSSQRGQTYNEQFF
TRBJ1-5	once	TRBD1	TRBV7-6	TGTGCCAGCAGCTTAACAGGGGGGGGAAATCAGCCCCAGCATTTT	CASSLTGGGNQPQHF
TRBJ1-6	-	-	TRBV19	TGTGCCAGTAGTATCGAACCGGGACCCCTGAGGAATTCACCCCTCCACTTT	CASSIEPGPLRNSPLHF
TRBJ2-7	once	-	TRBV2	TGTGCCAGCAGTGGTCCAGCCACAGGTTCTGGATTCAAGCAGTACTTC	CASSGPATGSGFKQYF
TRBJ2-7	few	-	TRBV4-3	TGCGCCAGCAGCCAGGTCACGTCTAGTAACGAGCAGTACTTC	CASSQVTSSNEQYF
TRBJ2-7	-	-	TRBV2	TGTGCCAGCTCCCTAGGGTTCTACGAGCAGTACTTC	CASSLGFYEQYF
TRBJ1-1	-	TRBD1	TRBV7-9	TGTGCCAGCAGCTTTTGGACAGGGGGTTCGACTGAAGCTTTCTTT	CASSFWTGGSTEAFF
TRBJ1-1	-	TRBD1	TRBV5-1	TGCGCCAGCAGCTTGACAGGGGGTGAAGCTTTCTTT	CASSLTGGEAFF
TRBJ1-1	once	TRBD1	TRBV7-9	TGTGCCAGCAGCGAGCAGGGACAGCTAAACACTGAAGCTTTCTTT	CASSEQGQLNTEAFF
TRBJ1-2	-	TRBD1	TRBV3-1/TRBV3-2	TGTGCCAGCAGCCAAGAATTCGGGACAGGGTATGGCTACACCTTC	CASSQEFGTGYGYTF
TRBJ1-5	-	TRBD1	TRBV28	TGTGCCACCAGCCCGGGGACAGGGCATCAGCCCCAGCATTTT	CATSPGTGHQPQHF
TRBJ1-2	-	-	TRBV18	TGTGCCAGCTCACCACAGGCTAACTATGGCTACACCTTC	CASSPQANYGYTF
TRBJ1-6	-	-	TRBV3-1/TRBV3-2	TGTGCCAGCAGCCAAGTCATCGGGAATTCACCCCTCCACTTT	CASSQVIGNSPLHF
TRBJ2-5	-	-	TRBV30	TGTGCCTGGAGTGTACATGGGGGGGAGACCCAGTACTTC	CAWSVHGGETQYF
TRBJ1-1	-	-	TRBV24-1	TGTGCCACCAGTGATTCCACTGAAGCTTTCTTT	CATSDSTEAFF
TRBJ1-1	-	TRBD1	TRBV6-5	TGTGCCAGCAGTCCAGGGGACAGGAACACTGAAGCTTTCTTT	CASSPGDRNTEAFF
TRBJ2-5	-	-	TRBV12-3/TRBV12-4	TGTGCCAGCACCTCGGCCTTTCAGGAGACCCAGTACTTC	CASTSAFQETQYF
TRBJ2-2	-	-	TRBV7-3	TGTGCCAGCAGCTTTTGGGACACCGGGGAGCTGTTTTTT	CASSFWDTGELFF